This entry describes one T cell receptor (beta chain). Its specificity is unknown. The table came from immunoSEQ multiplex PCR; TCRdb's copy has only in-frame clones and leaves some out. This repertoire shows 60,000 to 80,000 clones, less than 90% found once; its top ten account for approximately 18%. The CDR3 loop spans 15 amino acids. CDR1 and CDR2 (germline): MNHNS, SASEGT. V was shortened by 1 base and J by 5 bases, with 14 bases between the two germline ends. The sample originates from a study of T cell responses to AZD1222 COVID-19 vaccine. Study-wide findings and caveats: Once two AZD1222 doses were given, Spike-specific TCR breadth and depth went up. Reportedly, nearly half of unique spike TCRs recognized epitopes outside B.1.351/B.1.1.7 mutations. Seropositivity was recorded at baseline in only 6 or 7 AZD1222 recipients. White British people made up most donors, females outnumbered males, and clonal diversity was possibly underestimated.

This rearrangement joins TRBV6-1 to TRBJ1-2; maybe TRBD1 (5 bases). This clonotype was obtained from an adult in good health. The input for sequencing was peripheral blood, taken on day 0 of AZD1222 vaccination. CDR3 in DNA: TGTGCCAGCAGTGAAGGTCGGGGGAACCTATATGGCTACACCTTC. Translation gives CASSEGRGNLYGYTF.